This T cell receptor beta chain was sequenced during a study of blood T cell repertoires in COVID-19. Study details: The United States, Italy and Spain were the sources of the acute and convalescent COVID-19 samples. PBMCs, B-cell-depleted T cells, or T cells were the source of the cDNA or gDNA that made up the material.

The CDR3 consists of 16 residues. V was pared by 3 bases and J by 1 base, with 4 bases of the junction left unmatched. Germline assignment: CDR1 LNHDA and CDR2 SQIVND (reference sequence). As originally analysed: Counts of nucleated cells, estimated from reference gene primer amplification, were obtained. The protocol was immunoSEQ multiplex PCR, while the TCRdb copy is restricted to in-frame clones and leaves out a portion. Clone size and the V and J calls come from that table; the DNA yielded D and trimming. The table shows some 97,000 clones, with 80% to 90% occurring only once. This clonotype was sampled from a human donor in a cohort sampled during active COVID-19. Input material: peripheral blood. The chain joins TRBV19 to TRBJ2-1; the match to TRBD2 covers 9 bases. The CDR3 protein is CASSIRLAGSYNEQFF. The CDR3 DNA sequence: TGTGCCAGTAGTATCCGTCTAGCGGGATCCTACAATGAGCAGTTCTTC.